This entry is about one T cell receptor (beta chain). The record originates from a study of blood T cell repertoires in COVID-19. Across the whole study: Some COVID-19 samples were acute and others convalescent; all came from the United States, Italy and Spain. Sample material is recorded as cDNA or gDNA derived from T cells, B-cell-depleted T cells, or PBMCs.

CDR3 length: 12 amino acids. Trimming cost V 1 base and J 9 bases, with 10 bases left between them. Germline V CDR1 and CDR2: SEHNR, FQNEAQ (reference sequence). Authors' data handling: Using reference gene primer amplification, nucleated cell counts were estimated. Assay used: immunoSEQ multiplex PCR; TCRdb lists only in-frame clones, some missing. The V and J calls and clone size are taken from that table; D and trimming were inferred from the DNA. The sample comprises approximately 74,000 clones, 84% of which are singletons, and over 35% rests with the top ten. The chain employs TRBV7-9 and TRBJ2-7, with a weak D call TRBD2 (6 bases). Specimen: peripheral blood. This TCR was recovered from an older man with acute or convalescent COVID-19. The CDR3 protein is CASSLVGGRQYF. The DNA of the CDR3 is TGTGCCAGCAGCTTAGTTGGGGGGAGGCAGTACTTC.